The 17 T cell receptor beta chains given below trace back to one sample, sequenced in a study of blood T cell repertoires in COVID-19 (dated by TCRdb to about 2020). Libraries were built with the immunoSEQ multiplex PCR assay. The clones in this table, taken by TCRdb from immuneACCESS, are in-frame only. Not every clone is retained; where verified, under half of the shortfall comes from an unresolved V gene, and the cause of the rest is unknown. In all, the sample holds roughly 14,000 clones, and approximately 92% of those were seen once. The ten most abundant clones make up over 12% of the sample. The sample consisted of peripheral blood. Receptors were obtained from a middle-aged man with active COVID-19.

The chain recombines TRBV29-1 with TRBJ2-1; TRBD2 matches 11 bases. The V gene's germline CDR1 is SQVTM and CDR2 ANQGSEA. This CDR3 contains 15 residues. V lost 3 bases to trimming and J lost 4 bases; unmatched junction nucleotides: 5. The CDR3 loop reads CSVELRLAGYNEQFF. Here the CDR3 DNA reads TGCAGCGTTGAGTTACGACTAGCGGGGTACAATGAGCAGTTCTTC.

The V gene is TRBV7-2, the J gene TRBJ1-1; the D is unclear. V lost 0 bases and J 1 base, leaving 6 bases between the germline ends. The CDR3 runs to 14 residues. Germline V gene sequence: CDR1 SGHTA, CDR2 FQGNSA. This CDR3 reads CASSLARQNTEAFF. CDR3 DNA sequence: TGTGCCAGCAGCTTAGCGCGTCAGAACACTGAAGCTTTCTTT.

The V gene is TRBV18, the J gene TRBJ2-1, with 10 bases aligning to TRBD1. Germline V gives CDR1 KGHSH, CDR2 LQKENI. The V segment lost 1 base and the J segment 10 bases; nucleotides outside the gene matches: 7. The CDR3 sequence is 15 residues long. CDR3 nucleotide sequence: TGTGCCAGCTCACCACGGACAGGGGGGAATGGCGAGCAGTTCTTC. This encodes CASSPRTGGNGEQFF.

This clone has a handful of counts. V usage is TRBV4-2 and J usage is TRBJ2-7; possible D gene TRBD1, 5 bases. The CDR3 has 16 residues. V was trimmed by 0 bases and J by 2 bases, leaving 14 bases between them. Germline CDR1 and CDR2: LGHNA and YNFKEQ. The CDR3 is CASSQDLAGLTYEQYF. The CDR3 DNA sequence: TGTGCCAGCAGCCAAGATCTTGCAGGGTTAACCTACGAGCAGTACTTC.

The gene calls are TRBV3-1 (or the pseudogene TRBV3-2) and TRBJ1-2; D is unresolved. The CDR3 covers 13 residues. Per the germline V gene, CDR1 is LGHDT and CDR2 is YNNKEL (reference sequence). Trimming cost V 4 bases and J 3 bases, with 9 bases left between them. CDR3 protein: CASSRTGHYGYTF. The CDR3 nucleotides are TGTGCCAGCAGCCGCACGGGTCACTATGGCTACACCTTC.

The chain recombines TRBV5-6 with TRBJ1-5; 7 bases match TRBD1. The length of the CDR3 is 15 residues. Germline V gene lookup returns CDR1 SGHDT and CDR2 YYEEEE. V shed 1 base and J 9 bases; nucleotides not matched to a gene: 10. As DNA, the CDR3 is TGTGCCAGCAGCTTGTTTGGGGACAGCATTCGGCCCCAGCATTTT. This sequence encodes CASSLFGDSIRPQHF. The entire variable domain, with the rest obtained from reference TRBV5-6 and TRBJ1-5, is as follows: DAGVTQSPTHLIKTRGQQVTLRCSPKSGHDTVSWYQQALGQGPQFIFQYYEEEERQRGNFPDRFSGHQFPNYSSELNVNALLLGDSALYLCASSLFGDSIRPQHFGDGTRLSIL.

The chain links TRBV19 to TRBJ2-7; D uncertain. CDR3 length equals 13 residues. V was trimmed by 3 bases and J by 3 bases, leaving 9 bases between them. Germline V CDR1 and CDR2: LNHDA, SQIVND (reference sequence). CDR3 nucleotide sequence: TGTGCCAGTAGTATCCGTAAAAACTACGAGCAGTACTTC. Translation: CASSIRKNYEQYF.

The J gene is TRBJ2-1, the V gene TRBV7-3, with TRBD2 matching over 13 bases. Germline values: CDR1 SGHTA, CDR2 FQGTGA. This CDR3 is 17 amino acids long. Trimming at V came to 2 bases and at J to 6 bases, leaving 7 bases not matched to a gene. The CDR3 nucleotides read TGTGCCAGCAGCTTATTTCCGGGACTAGCGGGAATCAATGAGCAGTTCTTC. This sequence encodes CASSLFPGLAGINEQFF.

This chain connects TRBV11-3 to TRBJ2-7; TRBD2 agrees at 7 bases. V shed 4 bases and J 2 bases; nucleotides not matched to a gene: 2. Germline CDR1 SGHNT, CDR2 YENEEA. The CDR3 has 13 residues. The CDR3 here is CASSWDYTYEQYF. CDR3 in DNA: TGTGCCAGCAGCTGGGACTACACCTACGAGCAGTACTTC.

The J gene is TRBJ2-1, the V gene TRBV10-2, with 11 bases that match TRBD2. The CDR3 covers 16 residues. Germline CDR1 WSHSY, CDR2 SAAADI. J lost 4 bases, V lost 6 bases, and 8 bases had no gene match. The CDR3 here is CASRSIAGGPYNEQFF. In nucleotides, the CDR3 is TGCGCCAGCAGATCTATAGCGGGAGGGCCTTACAATGAGCAGTTCTTC.

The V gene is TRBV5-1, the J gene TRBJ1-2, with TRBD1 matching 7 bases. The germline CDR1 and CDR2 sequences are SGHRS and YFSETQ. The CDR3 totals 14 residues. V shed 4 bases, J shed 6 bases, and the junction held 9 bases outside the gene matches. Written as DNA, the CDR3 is TGCGCCAGCAGCGGAACAATAACAGGGGATGGCTACACCTTC. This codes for CASSGTITGDGYTF.

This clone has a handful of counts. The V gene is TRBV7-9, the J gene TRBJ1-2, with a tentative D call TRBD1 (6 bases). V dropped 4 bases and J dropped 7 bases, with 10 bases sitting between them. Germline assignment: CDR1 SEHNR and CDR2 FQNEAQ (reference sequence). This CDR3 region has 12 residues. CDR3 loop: CASSSNRAGYTF. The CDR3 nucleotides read TGTGCCAGCAGCTCTAACAGGGCTGGCTACACCTTC.

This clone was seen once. CDR3 in amino acids: CASKTPGLSYEQYF. CDR3 sequence (DNA): TGTGCCAGCAAAACACCGGGACTTTCGTACGAGCAGTACTTC. The chain has TRBV6-5 and TRBJ2-7, with D maybe TRBD2 (6 bases). V was cut by 7 bases and J by 4 bases, with 17 bases left in between. Germline assignment: CDR1 MNHEY and CDR2 SVGAGI. The CDR3 contains 14 residues.

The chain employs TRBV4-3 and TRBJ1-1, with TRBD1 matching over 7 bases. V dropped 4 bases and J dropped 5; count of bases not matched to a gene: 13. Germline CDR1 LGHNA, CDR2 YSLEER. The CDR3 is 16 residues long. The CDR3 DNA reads TGCGCCAGCAGCCCAAACCAACAGGGGATAATGACTGAAGCTTTCTTT. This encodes CASSPNQQGIMTEAFF.

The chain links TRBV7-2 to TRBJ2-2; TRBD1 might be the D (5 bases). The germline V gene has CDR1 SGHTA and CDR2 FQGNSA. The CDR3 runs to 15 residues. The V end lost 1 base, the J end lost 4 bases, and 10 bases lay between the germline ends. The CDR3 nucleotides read TGTGCCAGCAGCTTAGTCGCAACAGGCACCGGGGAGCTGTTTTTT. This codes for CASSLVATGTGELFF.

In DNA, the CDR3 is TGCGCCAGCAGCCTACTAACAGGGAATAGCGATGGCTACACCTTC. Amino acid sequence: CASSLLTGNSDGYTF. V is TRBV4-1 and J is TRBJ1-2; tentative D call: TRBD1 (6 bases). Germline assignment: CDR1 MGHRA and CDR2 YSYEKL. V was pared by 4 bases and J by 6 bases, with 18 bases between. This CDR3 has 15 amino acids.

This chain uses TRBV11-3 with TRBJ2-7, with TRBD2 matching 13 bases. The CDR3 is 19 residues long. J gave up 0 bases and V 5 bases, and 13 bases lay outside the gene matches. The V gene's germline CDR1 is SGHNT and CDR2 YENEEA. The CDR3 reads CASSPGRTSGSRSSYEQYF. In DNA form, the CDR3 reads TGTGCCAGCAGCCCAGGTAGGACTAGCGGGAGCCGGAGCTCCTACGAGCAGTACTTC.